Below are 32 T cell receptor beta chains sequenced from a single sample in a study of blood T cell repertoires in COVID-19. Libraries were prepared by immunoSEQ multiplex PCR; TCRdb keeps only in-frame clonotypes and omits some of them. The top ten hold 11% of the sample, which has around 320,000 clones, nearly 90% seen once. The sample was peripheral blood. The source is a young woman with COVID-19, enrolled during active disease.

The chain uses TRBV9 and TRBJ2-2, with TRBD2 matching 11 bases. J was trimmed by 4 bases and V by 2 bases; bases with no gene match: 7. The V gene's germline CDR1 is SGDLS and CDR2 YYNGEE. This CDR3 region has 17 residues. As DNA, the CDR3 is TGTGCCAGCAGCGTGACTAGCGGGATGGGGGCCACCGGGGAGCTGTTTTTT. Its protein is CASSVTSGMGATGELFF.

The V and J genes are TRBV7-2 and TRBJ1-2; the match to TRBD1 covers 7 bases. Germline V lookup: CDR1 SGHTA, CDR2 FQGNSA. The trim removed 5 bases at V and 3 bases at J, leaving 12 bases unmatched. This CDR3 has 16 residues. The CDR3 DNA reads TGTGCCAGCAGCCGGGGAGACAGGGCTTTTGACTATGGCTACACCTTC. Amino acids: CASSRGDRAFDYGYTF.

Regarding this clone: This may be a read error, as it is one base from a much larger clone. The rearrangement links TRBV28 to TRBJ1-5, with 11 bases lining up with TRBD1. Germline V gene data show CDR1 as MDHEN and CDR2 as SYDVKM. The J segment lost 5 bases and the V segment lost 6 bases, leaving 3 bases of the junction unmatched. The CDR3 loop spans 14 amino acids. The CDR3 loop reads CASSLGQGDQPQHF. CDR3 coding DNA: TGTGCCAGCAGCCTGGGACAGGGGGATCAGCCCCAGCATTTT.

The CDR3 nucleotides are TGTGCCAGCAGCTTAGACCCGGGGATGGCCACTGAAGCTTTCTTT. As protein: CASSLDPGMATEAFF. V and J are TRBV7-9 and TRBJ1-1, with D unclear. Germline loops: CDR1 SEHNR, CDR2 FQNEAQ (reference sequence). This CDR3 is 15 amino acids long. Trimming left V 1 base short and J 4 bases short, with 13 bases between.

The chain uses TRBV7-2 and TRBJ2-5, with 8 bases fitting TRBD2. After removal of 5 bases from V and 2 bases from J, the junction contained 4 bases not matched to a gene. Germline assignment: CDR1 SGHTA and CDR2 FQGNSA. CDR3 length: 14 amino acids. CDR3 sequence (DNA): TGTGCCAGCAGCCTTAGCGGGGTACAAGAGACCCAGTACTTC. Encoded protein: CASSLSGVQETQYF.

This clone was seen once. This chain connects TRBV11-2 to TRBJ1-1, with 7 bases matching TRBD1. V shed 5 bases, J shed 0 bases, and the junction held 9 bases outside the gene matches. This CDR3 has 16 amino acids. From germline, CDR1 is SGHAT and CDR2 FQNNGV. The CDR3 sequence: CASSARTGVMNTEAFF. In DNA, the CDR3 is TGTGCCAGCAGCGCCCGTACAGGGGTGATGAACACTGAAGCTTTCTTT.

The rearrangement joins TRBV2 to TRBJ2-3; 7 nucleotides match TRBD1. CDR1 is SNHLY and CDR2 is FYNNEI in the germline V gene. The CDR3 runs 13 residues. The ends lost 8 bases at V and 3 bases at J; junction bases unmatched: 5. The CDR3 region is CASADRETDTQYF. In nucleotides, the CDR3 is TGTGCCAGCGCCGACAGGGAGACAGATACGCAGTATTTT.

V and J are TRBV7-5 and TRBJ1-2; the table assigns TRBD1, which was not confirmed against the DNA. TRBV7-5 is tagged as a pseudogene. The CDR3 spans 12 residues. CDR3 region: CVRRAAGAGYTF. The CDR3 DNA is TGTGTCAGGCGGGCGGCAGGGGCCGGCTACACCTTC.

The rearrangement joins TRBV3-1 (or the pseudogene TRBV3-2) to TRBJ2-3; 9 positions agree with TRBD2. After removal of 1 base from V and 5 bases from J, the junction contained 4 bases not matched to a gene. CDR3 length: 15 residues. The germline gives CDR1 LGHDT, CDR2 YNNKEL (reference sequence). In nucleotides, the CDR3 is TGTGCCAGCAGCCAAGTGGGACTAGCAGGAGATACGCAGTATTTT. It is translated as CASSQVGLAGDTQYF.

The CDR3 loop is CASSLTGGFPYEQYF. The DNA for the CDR3 is TGTGCCAGCAGTTTGACAGGGGGCTTTCCCTACGAGCAGTACTTC. The chain is built from TRBV6-6 and TRBJ2-7; TRBD1 aligns across 10 bases. There are 15 residues in the CDR3. Germline trimming cut 4 bases from V and 2 bases from J; bases unmatched to any gene: 5. Germline values: CDR1 MNHNY, CDR2 SVGAGI (reference sequence).

V is TRBV21-1 and J is TRBJ1-2; the table names TRBD1, a call not compared with the DNA. TRBV21-1 is flagged as a pseudogene. The CDR3 covers 14 residues. DNA for the CDR3: TGTGCCAGCAGCAAAAGTTCCAGGGGCTATGGCTACACCTTC. Translated: CASSKSSRGYGYTF.

For this clone: Germline is not matched at one junction end, which may reflect a read error. The genes are TRBV11-3 and TRBJ2-1; 10 bases agree with TRBD2. Looked up from germline, CDR1 is SGHNT and CDR2 is YENEEA. The CDR3 has 18 amino acids. CDR3 protein: CASSLDRLPSGGAVEQFF. CDR3 DNA sequence: TGTGCCAGCAGCCTAGATAGGCTTCCAAGCGGGGGGGCCGTGGAGCAGTTCTTC.

The chain employs TRBV27 and TRBJ2-1, with TRBD2 identical over 9 bases. Losses at the gene ends were 4 bases for V and 0 bases for J; bases not matched to a gene: 7. The CDR3 is made up of 17 amino acids. CDR1 is MNHEY, CDR2 SMNVEV, per germline (reference sequence). CDR3 DNA sequence: TGTGCCAGCAGTTCATTACTGCGGGGGGGCTCCTACAATGAGCAGTTCTTC. This sequence encodes CASSSLLRGGSYNEQFF.

This sequence joins TRBV6-5 and TRBJ2-1; no firm D call. This CDR3 is built from 14 residues. The germline V gene encodes CDR1 MNHEY and CDR2 SVGAGI. V was cut by 3 bases and J by 5 bases, with 11 bases left in between. CDR3 amino acids: CASSYRSADNEQFF. Written as DNA, the CDR3 is TGTGCCAGCAGTTATCGCAGCGCCGACAATGAGCAGTTCTTC.

Only a few counts were recorded for this clone. V is TRBV7-9 and J is TRBJ2-7; D gene uncertain. There are 13 residues in the CDR3. CDR1 and CDR2 (germline): SEHNR, FQNEAQ (reference sequence). Trimming shortened V by 4 bases and J by 6 bases, and 13 bases separated the two germline ends. The CDR3 here is CASSSMGAPEQYF. As DNA, the CDR3 is TGTGCCAGCAGCTCCATGGGCGCCCCCGAGCAGTACTTC.

The chain has TRBV10-3 and TRBJ2-4, with D perhaps matching TRBD1 (5 bases). Germline V CDR1 and CDR2: ENHRY, SYGVKD. Deletions cut 0 bases from V and 9 bases from J, with 12 bases between. This CDR3 has 14 amino acids. The chain's CDR3 is CAISESRTPSIQYF. DNA for the CDR3: TGTGCCATCAGTGAGTCGCGGACACCCAGCATTCAGTACTTC.

The chain uses TRBV5-1 and TRBJ1-6, with 8 bases aligning to TRBD1. The CDR3 has 13 residues. Trimming at V came to 7 bases and at J to 9 bases, leaving 6 bases not matched to a gene. Looked up from germline, CDR1 is SGHRS and CDR2 is YFSETQ. CDR3 residues: CASRTGGVSPLHF. CDR3 sequence (DNA): TGCGCCAGCCGAACAGGGGGGGTTTCACCCCTCCACTTT. The complete variable domain, with remaining parts taken from reference TRBV5-1 and TRBJ1-6, reads KAGVTQTPRYLIKTRGQQVTLSCSPISGHRSVSWYQQTPGQGLQFLFEYFSETQRNKGNFPGRFSGRQFSNSRSEMNVSTLELGDSALYLCASRTGGVSPLHFGNGTRLTVT.

V and J are TRBV6-5 and TRBJ1-1, with TRBD1 identical over 7 bases. Germline values: CDR1 MNHEY, CDR2 SVGAGI. The CDR3 is 15 amino acids. V dropped 4 bases and J dropped 5; count of bases not matched to a gene: 10. CDR3 sequence (DNA): TGTGCCAGCAGTTCCGGGACAGCCGGGTGGACTGAAGCTTTCTTT. Amino acids: CASSSGTAGWTEAFF.

The rearrangement uses TRBV19 and TRBJ2-3; D gene ambiguous. The CDR3 extends over 13 amino acids. In germline, CDR1 is LNHDA, CDR2 SQIVND (reference sequence). V was clipped by 6 bases and J by 1 base, with 8 bases between them. The CDR3 sequence: CASRERGTDTQYF. The CDR3 DNA reads as TGTGCCAGTAGAGAACGGGGCACAGATACGCAGTATTTT.

In the case of this clone: One end of the junction fails to match germline, which may point to a read error. J is TRBJ1-1 and V is TRBV6-5, with D unresolved. CDR3 length equals 12 residues. Germline V gene data show CDR1 as MNHEY and CDR2 as SVGAGI. The CDR3 region is CASSYSPPEAFF. Here the CDR3 DNA reads TGTGCCAGCAGTTACTCCCCCCCTGAGGCTTTCTTT.

The V call is TRBV21-1, the J call TRBJ2-5; the table names TRBD1, a call not compared with the DNA. TRBV21-1 is tagged as a pseudogene. The CDR3 is 12 residues long. The CDR3 loop reads CASTQEGETQYF. CDR3 in DNA: TGTGCCAGCACCCAGGAAGGAGAGACCCAGTACTTC.

The rearrangement joins TRBV7-2 to TRBJ2-5; weak D call: TRBD1 (6 bases). CDR3 length: 15 residues. V was cut by 5 bases and J by 1 base, with 14 bases left in between. Germline CDR1 and CDR2: SGHTA and FQGNSA. The CDR3 DNA sequence: TGTGCCAGCAGCCGTCAGGGGCCGCTCCAAGAGACCCAGTACTTC. This codes for CASSRQGPLQETQYF.

As DNA, the CDR3 is TGTGCCAGCAGCAAAGTTCGGGGGGTGTGGGCAGATACGCAGTATTTT. Its protein is CASSKVRGVWADTQYF. The rearrangement links TRBV21-1 to TRBJ2-3; the listed D gene, TRBD2, was not tested against the DNA. TRBV21-1 corresponds to a pseudogene. There are 16 residues in the CDR3.

This chain joins TRBV7-8 and TRBJ1-1; no clear D. Trimming pared 4 bases from V and 2 bases from J, leaving 17 bases between. CDR1 and CDR2 from the germline V gene are SGHVS and FQNEAQ. CDR3 size: 16 residues. The CDR3: CASSSFAGWKNTEAFF. In DNA form, the CDR3 reads TGTGCCAGCAGCTCCTTCGCGGGGTGGAAAAACACTGAAGCTTTCTTT.

In its sample, this clone was seen a few times. V usage is TRBV7-2 and J usage is TRBJ2-2; TRBD1 might be the D (5 bases). V was cut by 1 base and J by 3 bases, with 9 bases left in between. The CDR3 has 15 amino acids. The germline V gene encodes CDR1 SGHTA and CDR2 FQGNSA. CDR3 residues: CASSLGGMDTGELFF. The CDR3 DNA sequence: TGTGCCAGCAGCTTAGGGGGCATGGACACCGGGGAGCTGTTTTTT.

The chain links TRBV19 to TRBJ2-1; the match to TRBD1 covers 7 bases. The CDR3 is 13 amino acids. V dropped 5 bases and J dropped 9; count of bases not matched to a gene: 7. Looked up from germline, CDR1 is LNHDA and CDR2 is SQIVND (reference sequence). The chain's CDR3 is CASSSVGGGEQFF. CDR3 nucleotides: TGTGCCAGTAGTTCCGTAGGGGGCGGTGAGCAGTTCTTC. Together with reference TRBV19 and TRBJ2-1, the CDR3 gives the full variable domain: DGGITQSPKYLFRKEGQNVTLSCEQNLNHDAMYWYRQDPGQGLRLIYYSQIVNDFQKGDIAEGYSVSREKKESFPLTVTSAQKNPTAFYLCASSSVGGGEQFFGPGTRLTVL.

The chain is built from TRBV6-5 and TRBJ2-7; TRBD1 might be the D (6 bases). There are 11 residues in the CDR3. The germline V and J ends were trimmed by 6 bases and 5 bases, with 8 bases remaining between them. Germline loops: CDR1 MNHEY, CDR2 SVGAGI. The CDR3, as DNA: TGTGCCAGCAGCAACAGGGACGAGCAGTACTTC. Translation gives CASSNRDEQYF.

This chain uses TRBV5-1 with TRBJ2-5, with D maybe TRBD2 (6 bases). V was pared by 4 bases and J by 4 bases, with 17 bases between. Germline V gene sequence: CDR1 SGHRS, CDR2 YFSETQ. The CDR3 length is 15 residues. The CDR3 DNA reads as TGCGCCAGCAGCCCGACTAGGGGAGGAGGAGAGACCCAGTACTTC. Its protein product is CASSPTRGGGETQYF.

The table lists this clone with a few counts. The V and J genes are TRBV20-1 and TRBJ1-1; no firm D call. CDR3 length: 12 amino acids. V was shortened by 3 bases and J by 5 bases, with 10 bases between the two germline ends. Germline V gene data show CDR1 as DFQATT and CDR2 as SNEGSKA (reference sequence). CDR3 DNA: TGCAGTGCTAGTAACGGCAGGACTGAAGCTTTCTTT. This sequence encodes CSASNGRTEAFF.

The rearrangement links TRBV18 to TRBJ2-4, with D perhaps TRBD1 (6 bases). V was shortened by 0 bases and J by 3 bases, with 18 bases between the two germline ends. The CDR3 is 18 amino acids. The germline V gene has CDR1 KGHSH and CDR2 LQKENI. CDR3 region: CASSPPWGPLVIKNIQYF. The CDR3 DNA reads TGTGCCAGCTCACCACCGTGGGGGCCCCTTGTGATCAAAAACATTCAGTACTTC.

The chain has TRBV21-1 and TRBJ2-4; TRBD2, the table's D call, was not compared with the DNA. TRBV21-1 is tagged as a pseudogene. CDR3 size: 14 residues. CDR3 in DNA: TGTGCCAGCAGCAACCCACTAGCCAAAAACATTCAGTACTTC. Translation gives CASSNPLAKNIQYF.

This chain links TRBV7-2 with TRBJ1-6, with D possibly matching TRBD1 (5 bases). Trimming left V 3 bases short and J 4 bases short, with 16 bases between. The CDR3 runs 17 residues. Per germline, CDR1 SGHTA and CDR2 FQGNSA. Here the CDR3 reads CASSLERAGFYNSPLHF. As DNA, the CDR3 is TGTGCCAGCAGCTTGGAAAGAGCAGGGTTTTATAATTCACCCCTCCACTTT. Drawing the rest from reference TRBV7-2 and TRBJ1-6, the complete variable domain is GAGVSQSPSNKVTEKGKDVELRCDPISGHTALYWYRQSLGQGLEFLIYFQGNSAPDKSGLPSDRFSAERTGGSVSTLTIQRTQQEDSAVYLCASSLERAGFYNSPLHFGNGTRLTVT.